The present TCR beta chain was sequenced within a study of T cells in Graves' hyperthyroidism and ophthalmopathy. Study as a whole: Initial diagnosis, before any treatment, was when peripheral blood was collected.

The study left out patients who had uncontrolled infection, other autoimmune disease, pregnancy or lactation. Diagnoses rested on clinical symptoms, serum thyroxine and TRAb, thyroid ultrasound and orbital computed tomography. RNA transcripts gave rise to amplified TCR beta CDR3 regions. HTBI primers were the set used in a first-round RT-PCR of the TCR CDR3. Via MiXCR, TCRdb re-called the multiplex PCR reads, giving one row per CDR3 protein. The repertoire holds approximately 600,000 distinct CDR3 sequences, with roughly 17% as singletons. This CDR3 region has 16 residues. Trimming removed 3 bases from V and 3 bases from J, with 16 bases in between. Germline V gives CDR1 MGHRA, CDR2 YSYEKL.

The sequence derives from a young woman with Graves' hyperthyroidism. The rearrangement joins TRBV4-1 to TRBJ2-3; the D gene is possibly TRBD2 (6 bases). Sequenced sample: blood. The CDR3, as DNA: TGCGCCAGCAGCCAGCCGACTAGAGACGAGACAGATACGCAGTATTTT. Amino acids: CASSQPTRDETDTQYF.